Listed here are 27 T cell receptor beta chains from one sample, sequenced in a study of graft-versus-host responses after intestinal transplantation. These receptors have no identified antigens. Profiled with immunoSEQ multiplex PCR; TCRdb holds only in-frame clones, not every one. The sample shows some 110,000 clones, over 75% of them seen only once. The source material was unstimulated CD4+ T cells sorted from spleen or lymph node cells, sampled before intestinal transplant. These receptors were taken from a human donor who received an intestinal transplant.

The chain recombines TRBV9 with TRBJ2-4; no clear D gene. The CDR3 sequence is 13 residues long. V lost 2 bases and J lost 10, with 13 bases in between. CDR1 and CDR2 from the germline V gene are SGDLS and YYNGEE. The chain's CDR3 is CASSVGKSNIQYF. Here the CDR3 DNA reads TGTGCCAGCAGCGTGGGCAAATCCAATATTCAGTACTTC.

The rearrangement joins TRBV20-1 to TRBJ1-2; unclear D gene. Germline V gene data show CDR1 as DFQATT and CDR2 as SNEGSKA (reference sequence). V shed 2 bases and J shed 6 bases, with 7 bases lying between them. The CDR3 loop spans 11 amino acids. The CDR3 loop reads CSARFEDGYTF. The CDR3 nucleotides read TGCAGTGCTAGATTCGAGGATGGCTACACCTTC.

This clone was seen just once. The gene calls are TRBV11-2 and TRBJ2-7; D is possibly TRBD1 or TRBD2 (5 bases each). The CDR3 spans 16 residues. Germline V gene lookup returns CDR1 SGHAT and CDR2 FQNNGV. V was shortened by 1 base and J by 3 bases, with 16 bases between the two germline ends. CDR3 loop: CASSLAPGTRNYEQYF. In nucleotides, the CDR3 is TGTGCCAGCAGCTTAGCGCCCGGGACCCGGAACTACGAGCAGTACTTC.

The V and J genes are TRBV11-2 and TRBJ2-7, with D perhaps matching TRBD1 (7 bases). Trimming removed 5 bases at V and 1 base at J, with 24 bases between. This CDR3 spans 18 amino acids. Germline V lookup: CDR1 SGHAT, CDR2 FQNNGV. Here the CDR3 DNA reads TGTGCCAGCAGCCCCATAGAGATAGCCAGGGGGAGGTCCTACGAGCAGTACTTC. This translates into CASSPIEIARGRSYEQYF.

This chain joins TRBV5-1 and TRBJ2-7, with TRBD2 matching over 9 bases. With V trimmed by 1 base and J by 5 bases, 4 bases remained unmatched. Looked up from germline, CDR1 is SGHRS and CDR2 is YFSETQ. CDR3 length equals 14 residues. The CDR3 DNA follows: TGCGCCAGCAGCTTGTTAGGACTAGCGAACGAGCAGTACTTC. This codes for CASSLLGLANEQYF.

The V call is TRBV5-3, the J call TRBJ2-4; 10 nucleotides line up with TRBD2. TRBV5-3 is designated an ORF whose function remains uncertain. V lost 4 bases to trimming and J lost 1 base; unmatched junction nucleotides: 5. The length of the CDR3 is 16 residues. CDR3 amino acids: CARSHSGRAAKNIQYF. Written as DNA, the CDR3 is TGTGCCAGAAGCCACAGCGGGAGGGCCGCCAAAAACATTCAGTACTTC.

V is TRBV5-1 and J is TRBJ2-3; 10 bases align to TRBD1. Trimming cost V 4 bases and J 7 bases; bases outside gene matches: 12. CDR3 length equals 16 residues. Germline V lookup: CDR1 SGHRS, CDR2 YFSETQ. The CDR3: CASSILPGQGTHTQYF. In DNA, the CDR3 is TGCGCCAGCAGCATTCTACCGGGACAGGGGACACATACGCAGTATTTT.

The chain has TRBV6-6 and TRBJ1-1; no firm D call. Looked up from germline, CDR1 is MNHNY and CDR2 is SVGAGI (reference sequence). The CDR3 totals 14 residues. V lost 5 bases and J 0 bases, leaving 10 bases between the germline ends. CDR3 nucleotide sequence: TGTGCCAGCAGTCAAAATCGACTGAACACTGAAGCTTTCTTT. Residues: CASSQNRLNTEAFF.

Notes on this clone: The sample contains more than one DNA sequence encoding this CDR3. This chain uses TRBV18 with TRBJ2-1; no clear D. V was clipped by 2 bases and J by 1 base, with 15 bases between them. The CDR3 loop spans 17 amino acids. The germline V gene has CDR1 KGHSH and CDR2 LQKENI. This chain's CDR3 is CASSPSVGLMSYNEQFF. The CDR3 DNA reads TGTGCCAGCTCACCATCCGTAGGGTTGATGTCCTACAATGAGCAGTTCTTC.

This clone showed up just once. The rearrangement links TRBV4-1 to TRBJ2-1; no firm D call. The V and J ends lost 0 bases and 8 bases respectively, with 17 bases between them. This CDR3 is 16 amino acids long. Germline V gene lookup returns CDR1 MGHRA and CDR2 YSYEKL. CDR3 protein: CASSQEVTASRDEQFF. CDR3 bases: TGCGCCAGCAGCCAAGAAGTCACGGCTAGTAGAGATGAGCAGTTCTTC.

The chain links TRBV10-1 to TRBJ2-3; D could derive from TRBD1 or TRBD2 (5 bases each). The CDR3 is 16 residues long. Germline V gene lookup returns CDR1 WNHNN and CDR2 SYGVQD (reference sequence). Trimming took off 3 bases at V and 1 base at J, with 14 bases between the two ends. The DNA of the CDR3 is TGCGCCAGCAGTGATCGTCGTGGGGGAGGCACAGATACGCAGTATTTT. This translates into CASSDRRGGGTDTQYF.

This chain links TRBV11-2 with TRBJ2-4; TRBD1 matches at 7 bases. V was clipped by 7 bases and J by 7 bases; unmatched bases: 10. In germline, CDR1 is SGHAT, CDR2 FQNNGV. CDR3 length: 14 residues. CDR3 sequence: CASTPDRDMNIQYF. In DNA, the CDR3 is TGTGCCAGCACCCCAGACAGGGATATGAACATTCAGTACTTC.

This sequence joins TRBV6-1 and TRBJ2-7; the D gene is possibly TRBD2 (5 bases). This CDR3 region has 12 residues. The germline V and J ends were trimmed by 8 bases and 7 bases, with 15 bases remaining between them. Germline values: CDR1 MNHNS, CDR2 SASEGT. The CDR3 loop is CASGSREREQYF. CDR3 bases: TGTGCCAGCGGGAGTAGAGAAAGGGAGCAGTACTTC.

The V and J genes are TRBV2 and TRBJ2-3; 8 bases match TRBD2. The ends lost 8 bases at V and 4 bases at J; junction bases unmatched: 5. This CDR3 has 13 residues. Germline V CDR1 and CDR2: SNHLY, FYNNEI. DNA of the CDR3: TGTGCCAGCCGAGCGGGGGTGGCAGATACGCAGTATTTT. Residues: CASRAGVADTQYF.

V and J are TRBV28 and TRBJ2-5; perhaps TRBD2 as D (6 bases). The V gene's germline CDR1 is MDHEN and CDR2 SYDVKM. The CDR3 extends over 20 amino acids. The CDR3 coding sequence is TGTGCAAACGCCCAGGAAACCGAACTGAGATTAGCGGAGGCCCAAGAGACCCAGTACTTC. Residues: CANAQETELRLAEAQETQYF. Variable domain in full (rest from reference TRBV28 and TRBJ2-5): DVKVTQSSRYLVKRTGEKVFLECVQDMDHENMFWYRQDPGLGLRLIYFSYDVKMKEKGDIPEGYSVSREKKERFSLILESASTNQTSMYLCANAQETELRLAEAQETQYFGPGTRLLVL.

This clone is a singleton in its sample. V usage is TRBV5-1 and J usage is TRBJ1-2; D is perhaps TRBD1 (5 bases). This CDR3 is built from 14 residues. The V end lost 4 bases, the J end lost 8 bases, and 18 bases lay between the germline ends. The germline gives CDR1 SGHRS, CDR2 YFSETQ. CDR3 region: CASSLGPQAYGYTF. CDR3 coding DNA: TGCGCCAGCAGCCTGGGGCCACAGGCTTACGGCTACACCTTC.

The rearrangement joins TRBV19 to TRBJ2-5; 9 positions match TRBD1. The closer fit of TRBJ2-7 to the DNA end suggests the J call may be wrong. This CDR3 comprises 14 residues. Germline CDR1 reads LNHDA; CDR2 reads SQIVND (reference sequence). Written as DNA, the CDR3 is TGTGCCAGTAGGGGGACAGGGATTTTGTACGAGCAGTACTTC. Protein: CASRGTGILYEQYF.

This clone occurred a few times. V gene TRBV5-6 combines with J gene TRBJ2-3; D is unclear. Trimming removed 2 bases from V and 8 bases from J, with 6 bases in between. The CDR3 runs to 11 residues. Germline V gene sequence: CDR1 SGHDT, CDR2 YYEEEE. The CDR3 region has the DNA TGTGCCAGCAGCTTCCGCGGTACGCAGTATTTT. Its protein product is CASSFRGTQYF.

The chain carries TRBV9 and TRBJ2-7, with a tentative D call TRBD1 (5 bases). Germline lookup yields CDR1 SGDLS and CDR2 YYNGEE. CDR3 length: 14 residues. V lost 0 bases, J lost 4 bases, and 11 bases lay in between. The CDR3 sequence: CASSVGVTEYEQYF. The CDR3 bases are TGTGCCAGCAGCGTAGGGGTGACAGAATACGAGCAGTACTTC.

This rearrangement joins TRBV18 to TRBJ2-1, with TRBD2 matching over 7 bases. Germline lookup yields CDR1 KGHSH and CDR2 LQKENI. The V gene end was trimmed by 4 bases and the J gene end by 6 bases; junction bases not matched to a gene: 12. CDR3 size: 16 residues. The CDR3 region is CASSLGGREEVNEQFF. Written as DNA, the CDR3 is TGTGCCAGCTCACTGGGGGGACGGGAGGAAGTCAATGAGCAGTTCTTC.

The chain joins TRBV19 to TRBJ1-5; a weak D match, TRBD1 (5 bases). CDR3 length: 15 amino acids. Looked up from germline, CDR1 is LNHDA and CDR2 is SQIVND (reference sequence). V was clipped by 8 bases and J by 3 bases, with 17 bases between them. CDR3 in amino acids: CASQLQGMNNQPQHF. The CDR3 DNA reads as TGTGCCAGTCAATTGCAGGGAATGAACAATCAGCCCCAGCATTTT.

In its sample, this clone was seen a few times. This chain links TRBV7-9 with TRBJ1-2; D is unclear. The CDR3 is 11 residues long. V was clipped by 5 bases and J by 1 base, with 2 bases between them. Germline assignment: CDR1 SEHNR and CDR2 FQNEAQ (reference sequence). DNA of the CDR3: TGTGCCAGCAGCCATAACTATGGCTACACCTTC. This codes for CASSHNYGYTF.

The chain joins TRBV5-4 to TRBJ1-1; no clear D gene. The V gene lost 0 bases and the J gene lost 3 bases, with 12 bases spanning the gap. This CDR3 is built from 15 residues. The germline gives CDR1 SGHNT, CDR2 YYREEE (reference sequence). The CDR3, as DNA: TGTGCCAGCAGCTTGGTGGGGAATCGGGACACTGAAGCTTTCTTT. Translation: CASSLVGNRDTEAFF.

The chain employs TRBV11-2 and TRBJ2-2; 14 nucleotides line up with TRBD2. The J segment lost 1 base and the V segment lost 4 bases, leaving 8 bases of the junction unmatched. CDR1 and CDR2 from the germline V gene are SGHAT and FQNNGV. This CDR3 is built from 19 residues. This chain's CDR3 is CASSSLGLAGGVNTGELFF. CDR3 sequence (DNA): TGTGCCAGCAGCTCTCTCGGACTAGCGGGGGGCGTGAACACCGGGGAGCTGTTTTTT.

The chain is built from TRBV28 and TRBJ2-2; no clear D gene. The V end was cut by 2 bases, the J end by 8 bases, with 3 bases between. This CDR3 spans 11 amino acids. Germline-derived CDR1 and CDR2 are MDHEN and SYDVKM. CDR3 coding DNA: TGTGCCAGCAGTTTAATGGGGGAGCTGTTTTTT. Translated: CASSLMGELFF.

The genes are TRBV12-5 and TRBJ2-1; D not certain. In germline, CDR1 is LGHNT, CDR2 FRNRAP. V lost 2 bases and J lost 3, with 20 bases in between. The CDR3 length is 18 residues. The CDR3 sequence: CASGLPHSYYRVYNEQFF. Written as DNA, the CDR3 is TGTGCTAGTGGTTTGCCCCATAGTTATTATAGGGTCTACAATGAGCAGTTCTTC.

The gene calls are TRBV5-1 and TRBJ2-7, with 8 bases fitting TRBD1. This CDR3 has 15 amino acids. V shed 0 bases and J 6 bases; nucleotides not matched to a gene: 8. The germline V gene has CDR1 SGHRS and CDR2 YFSETQ. The chain's CDR3 is CASSLAGTGFGEQYF. The CDR3 DNA follows: TGCGCCAGCAGCTTGGCCGGGACAGGTTTTGGCGAGCAGTACTTC.